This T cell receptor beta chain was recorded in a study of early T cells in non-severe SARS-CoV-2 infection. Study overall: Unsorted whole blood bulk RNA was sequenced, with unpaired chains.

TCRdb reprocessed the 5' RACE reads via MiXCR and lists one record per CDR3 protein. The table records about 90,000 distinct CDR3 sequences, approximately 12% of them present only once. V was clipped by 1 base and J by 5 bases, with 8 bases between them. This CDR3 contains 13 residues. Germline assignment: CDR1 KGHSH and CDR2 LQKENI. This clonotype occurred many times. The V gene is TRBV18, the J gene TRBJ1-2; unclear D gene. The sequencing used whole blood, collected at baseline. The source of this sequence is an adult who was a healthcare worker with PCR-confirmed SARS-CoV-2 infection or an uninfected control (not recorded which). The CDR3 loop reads CASSPQPGYGYTF. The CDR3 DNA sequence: TGTGCCAGCTCACCACAACCTGGTTATGGCTACACCTTC. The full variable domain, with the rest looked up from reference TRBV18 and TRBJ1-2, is NAGVMQNPRHLVRRRGQEARLRCSPMKGHSHVYWYRQLPEEGLKFMVYLQKENIIDESGMPKERFSAEFPKEGPSILRIQQVVRGDSAAYFCASSPQPGYGYTFGSGTRLTVV.